This is a list of T cell receptor beta chains from one sample in a study of T-cell reconstitution after alpha-beta-depleted transplantation in children. Via MiXCR, TCRdb re-called the PCR reads, giving one row per CDR3 protein. The sample has about 610,000 distinct CDR3 sequences, approximately 30% seen once; the top ten hold just over 35%. The sequencing here drew on PBMCs, taken before TCRalphabeta/CD19-depleted stem cell transplant. Every receptor here comes from a boy younger than two with Wiskott-Aldrich syndrome, due to receive a stem cell transplant. Both conserved end residues are part of each CDR3. A D gene is named only where the DNA matches it firmly. Some rows mark clone size as missing; the rest say once, few, many or name a class of expanded clone.

few	NA	TRBJ1-2	TRBV5-1	CASQGTPNYGYTF	TGCGCCAGCCAAGGTACCCCAAATTATGGCTACACCTTC
few	NA	TRBJ1-4	TRBV20-1	CSAIRTAGGEKLFF	TGCAGTGCTATCCGGACGGCCGGCGGGGAAAAACTGTTTTTT
NA	NA	TRBJ1-5	TRBV12-3/TRBV12-4	CASSMGRISNQPQHF	TGTGCCAGCAGTATGGGGCGGATTAGCAATCAGCCCCAGCATTTT
NA	NA	TRBJ1-1	TRBV12-3/TRBV12-4	CASSRIVRNTEAFF	TGTGCCAGCAGCCGGATAGTTAGGAACACTGAAGCTTTCTTT
few	TRBD2	TRBJ2-1	TRBV20-1	CSASRAGGRTNEQFF	TGCAGTGCTAGTCGGGCGGGAGGGCGGACGAATGAGCAGTTCTTC
NA	NA	TRBJ2-2	TRBV7-8	CASSLERAVTGELFF	TGTGCCAGCAGCTTAGAGCGGGCCGTCACCGGGGAGCTGTTTTTT
NA	NA	TRBJ2-5	TRBV7-6	CASSSLSAGETQYF	TGTGCCAGCAGCTCCCTAAGCGCTGGGGAGACCCAGTACTTC
NA	TRBD2	TRBJ2-3	TRBV20-1	CSASGTSGRITDTQYF	TGCAGTGCTTCCGGGACTAGCGGGAGGATCACAGATACGCAGTATTTT
NA	NA	TRBJ2-7	TRBV5-1	CARQPTAYEQYF	TGCGCCCGCCAACCAACGGCCTACGAGCAGTACTTC
NA	TRBD2	TRBJ2-7	TRBV28	CASSFRGRLYEQYF	TGTGCCAGCAGTTTTCGCGGGAGGCTCTACGAGCAGTACTTC
NA	NA	TRBJ1-5	TRBV28	CASSGEQPQHF	TGTGCCAGCAGCGGGGAACAGCCCCAGCATTTT
NA	NA	TRBJ2-5	TRBV27	CASSDTTLETQYF	TGTGCCAGCTCTGACACCACTCTGGAGACCCAGTACTTC
few	NA	TRBJ2-7	TRBV7-6	CASSLLGGLFSYEQYF	TGTGCCAGCAGCTTATTAGGGGGATTATTCTCCTACGAGCAGTACTTC
few	NA	TRBJ2-5	TRBV10-1	CASSGLGETQYF	TGCGCCAGCAGTGGGCTAGGGGAGACCCAGTACTTC
few	TRBD2	TRBJ2-5	TRBV20-1	CSAPGSGSQETQYF	TGCAGTGCCCCGGGGAGCGGGAGCCAAGAGACCCAGTACTTC
NA	NA	TRBJ2-5	TRBV7-6	CASSFGSGSYETQYF	TGTGCCAGCAGCTTCGGGAGTGGGAGCTATGAGACCCAGTACTTC
few	NA	TRBJ1-4	TRBV20-1	CSAAGTVIKKLFF	TGCAGTGCTGCCGGGACCGTAATAAAAAAACTGTTTTTT
few	NA	TRBJ1-2	TRBV20-1	CSAREMAVYGYTF	TGCAGTGCTAGAGAGATGGCCGTCTATGGCTACACCTTC
many	TRBD1	TRBJ2-7	TRBV5-1	CASSLTGDEQYF	TGCGCCAGCAGCCTTACAGGGGACGAGCAGTACTTC
NA	NA	TRBJ1-1	TRBV12-3/TRBV12-4	CASSFMGHTEAFF	TGTGCCAGCAGTTTTATGGGGCACACTGAAGCTTTCTTT
few	NA	TRBJ2-1	TRBV4-2	CASSQEGRGDEQFF	TGTGCCAGCAGCCAAGAGGGGAGAGGCGATGAGCAGTTCTTC
few	NA	TRBJ2-2	TRBV5-1	CASSLAVGLTGELFF	TGCGCCAGCAGCTTGGCGGTGGGTCTGACCGGGGAGCTGTTTTTT
NA	NA	TRBJ2-3	TRBV2	CASTRGSSTDTQYF	TGTGCCAGCACCCGGGGGTCGAGCACAGATACGCAGTATTTT
NA	NA	TRBJ2-1	TRBV5-1	CASSLTLATSYNEQFF	TGCGCCAGCAGCTTGACGCTAGCGACCTCCTACAATGAGCAGTTCTTC
few	NA	TRBJ1-5	TRBV29-1	CSVVIAEGQPQHF	TGCAGCGTTGTTATCGCAGAAGGGCAGCCCCAGCATTTT
NA	NA	TRBJ1-2	TRBV10-3	CAISESLWGIGYGYTF	TGTGCCATCAGTGAGTCTTTGTGGGGGATCGGCTATGGCTACACCTTC
few	TRBD2	TRBJ2-7	TRBV12-3/TRBV12-4	CASSGLADGEQYF	TGTGCCAGCAGTGGACTAGCGGATGGTGAGCAGTACTTC
few	NA	TRBJ2-7	TRBV20-1	CSASRISSYEQYF	TGCAGTGCTAGTAGAATAAGCTCCTACGAGCAGTACTTC
NA	TRBD2	TRBJ2-3	TRBV11-1	CASSLVPYGGRLRYSTDTQYF	TGTGCCAGCAGCTTAGTTCCGTATGGCGGGAGGCTTCGATATAGCACAGATACGCAGTATTTT
NA	NA	TRBJ1-6	TRBV5-1	CASSGKTNSPLHF	TGCGCCAGCAGCGGAAAAACGAATTCACCCCTCCACTTT
NA	TRBD1	TRBJ2-2	TRBV12-3/TRBV12-4	CASTRQGSGELFF	TGTGCCAGCACTCGACAGGGGTCCGGGGAGCTGTTTTTT
NA	NA	TRBJ2-5	TRBV29-1	CSVRKRSKETQYF	TGCAGCGTTCGGAAGCGGAGTAAAGAGACCCAGTACTTC
NA	TRBD2	TRBJ2-3	TRBV12-3/TRBV12-4	CASSLGGLSDTQYF	TGTGCCAGCAGTTTGGGGGGGTTGTCAGATACGCAGTATTTT
few	TRBD1	TRBJ1-4	TRBV4-1	CASSLPGQGNEKLFF	TGCGCCAGCAGCCTTCCGGGACAGGGCAATGAAAAACTGTTTTTT
NA	NA	TRBJ1-5	TRBV27	CASSQEGRVYQPQHF	TGTGCCAGCAGTCAGGAGGGAAGGGTGTATCAGCCCCAGCATTTT
NA	NA	TRBJ2-7	TRBV5-1	CASSLLPQSEQYF	TGCGCCAGCAGCTTGCTACCTCAATCCGAGCAGTACTTC
few	TRBD2	TRBJ2-3	TRBV20-1	CSARSSGTSTDTQYF	TGCAGTGCTAGATCTAGCGGCACTAGCACAGATACGCAGTATTTT
NA	NA	TRBJ2-7	TRBV18	CASSPLGRASNYEQYF	TGTGCCAGCTCACCACTGGGACGCGCCTCCAACTACGAGCAGTACTTC
NA	NA	TRBJ2-3	TRBV20-1	CSASPGGYTDTQYF	TGCAGTGCTAGTCCCGGGGGCTACACAGATACGCAGTATTTT
NA	NA	TRBJ2-3	TRBV20-1	CSARDLRLGTDTQYF	TGCAGTGCTAGAGATCTTCGCCTGGGCACAGATACGCAGTATTTT
NA	NA	TRBJ1-5	TRBV6-6	CASSRVSNQPQHF	TGTGCCAGCAGTCGTGTTAGCAATCAGCCCCAGCATTTT
many	NA	TRBJ2-3	TRBV28	CASSSLAQDTQYF	TGTGCCAGCAGCTCCCTAGCGCAAGATACGCAGTATTTT
NA	TRBD1	TRBJ2-7	TRBV20-1	CSALRQGSYEQYF	TGCAGTGCTCTACGACAGGGATCCTACGAGCAGTACTTC
many	TRBD2	TRBJ2-7	TRBV5-1	CASSLATGTISYEQYF	TGCGCCAGCAGCTTGGCGACGGGGACTATCTCTTACGAGCAGTACTTC
NA	NA	TRBJ1-5	TRBV28	CASSLRQSNQPQHF	TGTGCCAGCAGTTTGAGACAGAGCAATCAGCCCCAGCATTTT
NA	TRBD2	TRBJ2-1	TRBV20-1	CSATSGRYESLEQFF	TGCAGTGCTACTAGCGGGAGGTATGAGTCGCTTGAGCAGTTCTTC
NA	TRBD2	TRBJ2-7	TRBV3-1	CASSPPGGGRGYYEQYF	TGTGCCAGCAGCCCACCGGGAGGGGGGAGAGGGTACTACGAGCAGTACTTC
NA	NA	TRBJ1-3	TRBV27	CASSPRPFLNTIYF	TGTGCCAGCAGTCCACGGCCCTTCTTAAACACCATATATTTT
few	NA	TRBJ2-1	TRBV5-1	CASSLETRGNEQFF	TGCGCCAGCAGCTTGGAGACGAGGGGGAATGAGCAGTTCTTC
many	NA	TRBJ1-1	TRBV7-9	CASSSQGNTEAFF	TGTGCCAGCAGCTCGCAGGGAAACACTGAAGCTTTCTTT
NA	TRBD1	TRBJ2-6	TRBV5-1	CASSEPGTGVAGANVLTF	TGCGCCAGCAGCGAACCCGGGACAGGGGTAGCTGGGGCCAACGTCCTGACTTTC